This T cell receptor (beta chain) was recorded in a study of cytomegalovirus exposure and HLA in healthy donors (dated by TCRdb to about 2017). For context, the study as a whole: An earlier analysis of some 620 of the donors reported about 280 Gb of sequence data and 117 million unique TCR beta sequences obtained from 180 million or so T cells. Roughly 300 gigabases of sequencing data and approximately 92 million unique TCR sequences made up an early release that covered approximately 650 HLA-typed donors. The genetic ancestry cluster associated with self-reported Caucasian donors included 81% of the approximately 400 genotyped donors. The study was designed to test whether signatures of past pathogen exposure could be identified by cataloging public T cell receptors. The study used immunosequencing to profile the T cell repertoires of 600 to 850 subjects and linked those repertoires to cytomegalovirus serostatus. Besides the first cohort of roughly 660 subjects, a separate validation cohort made up of over 95 different subjects was used. To predict cytomegalovirus infection status, the study combined high-throughput TCR immunosequencing, statistical association of individual TCRs with disease status, and machine learning. A later analysis re-examined previously published TCR beta repertoires from roughly 650 donors and added high-resolution HLA genotyping to investigate patterns of TCR occurrence. Rather than drawing on any new phenotypic data, the later analysis identified candidate immune exposures from TCR beta sequences and the way those sequences occurred across donors. In an earlier analysis of 500 to 650 of the donors, high-throughput TCR beta sequencing was used to judge whether each TCR beta V gene segment behaved as functional or pseudogenic. Donor age, sex, ethnicity and CMV serostatus were compiled together with the repertoire data. Genome-wide SNP genotypes for about 65% of the roughly 700 donors were used in a later genetic analysis, which treated that subset as a discovery cohort. Every discovery cohort repertoire had been produced on one sequencing platform. Class I and class II HLA loci were covered by the typing at four-digit resolution. The number of donors typed differed by locus, with about 620-630 for A, B, C, DRB1 and DQB1, roughly 520 for DQA1, some 570 for DPA1, and 400 to 490 for DPB1. Several DR-DQ haplotypes were handled as single units for association and clustering, since linkage in the cohort was strong. Among about 390 genotyped donors of the cohort, an average of approximately 250,000 unique TCR beta nucleotide sequences were sequenced per donor, roughly 18% of them non-productive. Study-wide conclusions, independent of this receptor: A further reported finding was that TCR beta sequences accurately predicted the HLA-A and HLA-B alleles for most subjects in the first cohort. V-gene and J-gene trimming of TCR beta chains was associated with a missense DCLRE1C variant in a later genetic analysis, and the association was replicated in an independent cohort. Some 16 rarely observed V segments, including chromosome 9 orphons, were excluded from the earlier analysis of just under 600 of the donors because counts were too low. A later analysis associated 15,000 or so TCR beta sequences with specific HLA alleles at a false discovery rate of 0.05. The sequencing pipeline was judged likely to have produced a cluster of highly shared sequence variants as a technical artifact. A few of the identified cytomegalovirus-associated TCR beta chains were confirmed in vitro to be specific for cytomegalovirus antigens. In a later analysis, TCR association rates were found to vary across HLA loci, with the most associated TCRs seen for DRB1 alleles and the fewest for HLA-C alleles. Only TCR beta chains were sequenced in this cohort, and the absence of alpha or paired-chain data limited detectable features. A total of 150 or so TCR beta chains were listed by the study as associated with cytomegalovirus. Some IMGT-functional V segments, including TRBV6-2 and TRBV6-3, could not be told apart with the 87-base-pair reads, so those segments were excluded. For the cohort, immune exposure information was limited to CMV serostatus. While some public TCRs were present in many individuals, most TCR sequences turned up only very rarely across donors. Because some donors lacked HLA typing at each locus, the association tests relied only on the typed subset. Most CMV-associated TCR beta chains appeared to be HLA-restricted in a later analysis, and the HLA associations seemed to be driven largely by CMV exposure. Cytomegalovirus status was reported to be diagnosed by the classifier with high specificity and sensitivity in both the original and validation cohorts. Presence/absence analyses assumed roughly uniform sequencing depth across donors, an assumption that may not hold. According to a later analysis, parvovirus B19, influenza, CMV and Epstein-Barr virus appeared linked to several top co-occurrence clusters. In a later genetic analysis, fewer N-insertions in productive TCRs were reported among donors in an Asian-associated ancestry cluster than the approximately 710-donor mean. Compared with equally common non-associated chains, HLA-associated TCR beta chains in a later analysis were more clonally expanded and had lower generation probabilities. The authors suggested that the approach could potentially be generalized to other disease states and immunological phenotypes. Correlated functional status among segregating V segments might be attributable to linkage disequilibrium, but an unknown experimental factor could not be ruled out. Strong co-occurrence of HLA alleles, especially DR and DQ, made assigning TCR associations to individual alleles difficult. An earlier analysis of several hundred of the donors showed that most TCR beta V segments appeared in productive rearrangements either about 90% or about 30% of the time, which broadly matched IMGT annotations.

The CDR3 runs 17 residues from the cysteine to the phenylalanine. Solely the CDR3 DNA is kept, with 51 bases framed from the first base. Germline trimming amounts to 2 bases on V and 3 bases on J, with 10 as the count of junction bases outside the gene matches. CDR1 SGHVS and CDR2 FQNEAQ were looked up in the germline V gene. The library was built by means of the immunoSEQ multiplex PCR assay. For the multiplex PCR, a mixture combining 60 forward primers for TCR Vbeta segments and 13 reverse primers for TCR Jbeta segments was used. The CDR3 region of rearranged TCR beta genes was amplified from genomic DNA by a multiplex PCR assay. Amplified TCR beta libraries were sequenced as 87-base-pair reads on the Illumina HiSeq System. The study's processing was this. A later analysis counted about 76 million unique TCR beta chains across the 650 to 800 repertoires, and 9.5 million to 11 million of these chains were shared by at least two donors. To remove PCR and sequencing errors, raw reads were error-corrected and collapsed into unique sequences using a nearest-neighbor algorithm that merged closely related sequences. V, D and J gene segments were assigned by aligning CDR3 sequences to IMGT reference sequences. For a sequence to be retained, a match of at least six nucleotides to both a V gene segment and a J gene segment was required. A rearrangement counted as productive if the CDR3 had no stop codons and remained in frame with V and J, and every other rearrangement counted as non-productive. Following IMGT convention, CDR3 was defined as the stretch from the second conserved V-encoded cysteine to the conserved J-encoded phenylalanine. The earlier analysis of 587 of the donors excluded sequences that lacked an unambiguous match to a single V gene segment. In an earlier analysis of 500 to 750 of the donors, V segments were called functional above 56.7% productive rearrangements and were called segregating when the between-donor standard deviation exceeded 5%. A statistical classification framework was built to diagnose cytomegalovirus status from the catalog of TCR beta chain sequences. A later analysis assigned V and J genes by comparing TCR nucleotide sequences with IMGT/GENE-DB human TR gene sequences. A later analysis assigned CDR3 sequences and most-parsimonious VDJ recombination scenarios with the TCRdist pipeline. A later analysis defined each TCR beta chain by its CDR3 amino acid sequence plus V-gene family, and excluded reads lacking a unique V-gene family. A later analysis removed 450 to 600 highly shared, low-generation-probability nucleotide sequences to deal with suspected cross-contamination and a sequencing artifact. In a later analysis, a clonal expansion index for each public chain was calculated from normalized within-repertoire ranks of inferred template counts. In a later analysis, generation probabilities were computed using a VDJ recombination model fitted to out-of-frame rearrangements, and the results were checked against IGoR. A later analysis scored TCR-TCR, TCR-HLA and TCR-CMV co-occurrence with hypergeometric tests, applying a repertoire-size bias correction to TCR pairs. To estimate false discovery rates, a later analysis permuted the HLA or CMV assignments 20 times. In a later analysis, co-occurring TCRs were grouped using DBSCAN, with TCRdist sequence similarity added in when clustering inside HLA-allele-positive subsets. For co-occurrence clustering, repertoires with fewer than 30,000 or more than 120,000 public chains were excluded, along with 5 or 6 repertoires with anomalous nucleotide sharing. What TCRdb holds here is the immuneACCESS table cut down to in-frame rearrangements. Part of the clones is not present; checked against another copy, under half of the missing clones reflect an unresolved V gene, and the others are unexplained. Clone size and V and J calls were adopted from that table, with D and trimming inferred from the DNA. Here the sample has 270,000 or so clones; about 90% occur a single time. The biggest ten clones account for about 1.5% of the sample.

A word on this clone: The target of this receptor is not known. Base qualities are not provided; no much larger clone lies one nucleotide away.

In total, roughly 670 healthy bone marrow donors made up the cohort. At the time of sampling, every cohort member was nominally healthy, though immune exposures that went unrecorded were likely present. The donor was CMV seronegative and belonged to the group of around 400 seronegative cohort members. Each donor provided a peripheral blood sample, and peripheral blood mononuclear cells were used for TCR beta sequencing. The Qiagen DNeasy Blood Extraction Kit was used to extract genomic DNA from the blood cell samples. This receptor chain uses TRBV7-8 and TRBJ2-7; a stretch of 10 junction bases matches TRBD2. The sample consisted of PBMCs. The TCR originated in a girl aged 2 to 9 in good health and CMV-seronegative. The CDR3 reads as follows: CASSLLAGGASFYEQYF. Here is the DNA: TGTGCCAGCAGCTTATTAGCGGGGGGCGCCTCCTTCTACGAGCAGTACTTC.